Listed below are T cell receptor beta chains from one sample, sequenced in a study of cytotoxic CD8 clonotypes in ibrutinib-treated CLL. Clones were read by immunoSEQ multiplex PCR, and TCRdb kept only the in-frame ones, dropping some. Of around 310,000 clones listed, 70% to 80% were seen once; the top ten hold about 6.3%. The material was PBMCs, obtained before ibrutinib treatment. All receptors come from a human donor with chronic lymphocytic leukemia. Both conserved end residues are part of each CDR3. Fields, in order: J gene, clone size, V gene, D gene, CDR3 protein, CDR3 DNA. A D gene is named only where the DNA matches it firmly. Size is omitted from some rows. Given values are once, few, many or a class for expanded clones.

>TRBJ1-2|.|TRBV2|.
CASPQGYGYTF
TGTGCCAGCCCACAGGGATACGGCTACACCTTC
>TRBJ2-2|.|TRBV9|TRBD2
CASSPYFPKLAGVPGELFF
TGTGCCAGCAGCCCCTATTTCCCCAAACTAGCGGGAGTTCCCGGGGAGCTGTTTTTT
>TRBJ1-4|.|TRBV9|TRBD1
CASSEGTDNEKLFF
TGTGCCAGCAGCGAAGGGACAGACAATGAAAAACTGTTTTTT
>TRBJ2-2|.|TRBV28|.
CASSLDQNTGELFF
TGTGCCAGCAGTTTGGACCAGAACACCGGGGAGCTGTTTTTT
>TRBJ2-1|.|TRBV29-1|.
CSVDVGLDTSYNEQFF
TGCAGCGTTGATGTTGGGTTGGACACCTCCTACAATGAGCAGTTCTTC
>TRBJ2-3|.|TRBV6-1|TRBD1
CASSEVDRGATDTQYF
TGTGCCAGCAGTGAAGTGGACAGGGGAGCGACAGATACGCAGTATTTT
>TRBJ2-2|.|TRBV5-4|TRBD1
CASSTPGQGSTGELFF
TGTGCCAGCAGCACGCCCGGACAGGGGTCGACCGGGGAGCTGTTTTTT
>TRBJ2-2|.|TRBV4-1|.
CASSRPEVNTGELFF
TGCGCCAGCAGCCGCCCCGAGGTAAACACCGGGGAGCTGTTTTTT
>TRBJ2-7|.|TRBV30|TRBD2
CAWRNGRSSYEQYF
TGTGCCTGGCGGAACGGGAGGAGCTCCTACGAGCAGTACTTC
>TRBJ2-1|.|TRBV28|.
CASSPPQGYNEQFF
TGTGCCAGCAGTCCGCCACAGGGCTACAATGAGCAGTTCTTC
>TRBJ2-5|.|TRBV6-5|.
CASSYGGSLETQYF
TGTGCCAGCAGTTACGGGGGCAGCTTAGAGACCCAGTACTTC
>TRBJ1-2|.|TRBV2|TRBD1
CASSVGQSNFGYTF
TGTGCCAGCAGTGTGGGACAGTCTAATTTTGGCTACACCTTC
>TRBJ1-2|.|TRBV6-5|.
CASSYDQGHYGYTF
TGTGCCAGCAGTTATGATCAGGGGCACTATGGCTACACCTTC
>TRBJ2-7|.|TRBV28|TRBD1
CASSLSGTGRNEQYF
TGTGCCAGCAGTTTATCGGGGACAGGGAGGAACGAGCAGTACTTC
>TRBJ2-5|.|TRBV27|.
CASSLSTGWGETQYF
TGTGCCAGCAGTTTATCGACAGGCTGGGGAGAGACCCAGTACTTC
>TRBJ1-2|.|TRBV6-5|.
CAAKSKGGYTF
TGTGCCGCGAAATCTAAGGGCGGCTACACCTTC
>TRBJ2-2|.|TRBV4-3|.
CASSQSSLGELFF
TGCGCCAGCAGCCAAAGCAGTTTGGGGGAGCTGTTTTTT
>TRBJ2-7|once|TRBV5-1|.
CASSKDYEQYF
TGCGCCAGCAGCAAAGACTACGAGCAGTACTTC
>TRBJ2-7|.|TRBV7-9|.
CASSQRGYEQYF
TGTGCCAGCAGCCAACGCGGCTACGAGCAGTACTTC
>TRBJ2-2|.|TRBV7-6|TRBD1
CASSLRSQGATGELFF
TGTGCCAGCAGCTTAAGGTCTCAGGGGGCCACCGGGGAGCTGTTTTTT
>TRBJ2-3|.|TRBV27|.
CASRPGLSTDTQYF
TGTGCCAGCAGACCCGGACTTTCCACAGATACGCAGTATTTT
>TRBJ2-2|.|TRBV11-1|.
CASSQPRHESNTGELFF
TGTGCCAGCAGCCAACCAAGACACGAGTCGAACACCGGGGAGCTGTTTTTT
>TRBJ1-4|few|TRBV2|TRBD1
CASSGLRTGWGEKLFF
TGTGCCAGCAGTGGCTTGAGGACAGGTTGGGGTGAAAAACTGTTTTTT
>TRBJ2-3|many|TRBV27|.
CASSWQGYTDTQYF
TGTGCCAGCAGTTGGCAGGGGTACACAGATACGCAGTATTTT
>TRBJ2-1|.|TRBV7-8|.
CASSLGRRMWDNEQFF
TGTGCCAGCAGCTTGGGTCGCCGGATGTGGGACAATGAGCAGTTCTTC
>TRBJ2-4|.|TRBV7-2|.
CASSLVSSENIQYF
TGTGCCAGCAGCTTAGTTTCTAGTGAAAACATTCAGTACTTC
>TRBJ2-7|.|TRBV2|TRBD2
CASRAGTSGTYEQYF
TGTGCCAGCAGGGCTGGGACTAGCGGGACCTACGAGCAGTACTTC
>TRBJ2-1|.|TRBV7-9|.
CASSLGGNLDNEQFF
TGTGCCAGCAGCTTAGGCGGGAACCTCGACAATGAGCAGTTCTTC
>TRBJ1-2|.|TRBV5-4|.
CASSLLQFSYGYTF
TGTGCCAGCAGCTTGCTCCAATTCAGCTATGGCTACACCTTC
>TRBJ2-3|.|TRBV18|TRBD2
CASSPSSGRGRDTQYF
TGTGCCAGCTCACCGTCCAGCGGGAGAGGTAGAGATACGCAGTATTTT
>TRBJ1-1|once|TRBV13|.
CASSGAPRGSKLNTEAFF
TGTGCCAGCAGCGGAGCTCCGAGGGGATCAAAGTTGAACACTGAAGCTTTCTTT
>TRBJ2-1|.|TRBV7-9|.
CATTIFNEQFF
TGTGCCACCACGATCTTCAATGAGCAGTTCTTC
>TRBJ2-3|few|TRBV30|.
CAWSVSSDTQYF
TGTGCCTGGAGTGTTTCCTCAGATACGCAGTATTTT
>TRBJ2-3|.|TRBV27|.
CASSLGHRTDTQYF
TGTGCCAGCAGTTTGGGGCACCGCACAGATACGCAGTATTTT
>TRBJ2-5|.|TRBV5-1|.
CASSHGTNQETQYF
TGCGCCAGCAGCCATGGGACAAACCAAGAGACCCAGTACTTC
>TRBJ2-7|few|TRBV4-1|TRBD2
CASSRGTSSYEQYF
TGCGCCAGCAGCCGCGGGACTAGCAGCTACGAGCAGTACTTC
>TRBJ2-7|.|TRBV7-6|.
CASSLEPGTHEQYF
TGTGCCAGCAGCTTAGAACCAGGGACCCACGAGCAGTACTTC
>TRBJ2-2|.|TRBV10-2|.
CASSESGDRELFF
TGCGCCAGCAGTGAGTCGGGGGACCGGGAGCTGTTTTTT
>TRBJ1-2|.|TRBV2|.
CASSQQGNYGYTF
TGTGCCAGCAGCCAACAGGGAAACTATGGCTACACCTTC
>TRBJ1-1|.|TRBV29-1|.
CSGRRNTEAFF
TGCAGCGGTCGGAGGAACACTGAAGCTTTCTTT
>TRBJ2-5|.|TRBV5-1|TRBD1
CASSSGNTGGEETQYF
TGCGCCAGCAGCTCCGGAAATACAGGGGGCGAGGAGACCCAGTACTTC
>TRBJ1-4|.|TRBV4-1|.
CASSQESRQVEKLFF
TGCGCCAGCAGCCAAGAAAGTCGACAGGTGGAAAAACTGTTTTTT
>TRBJ2-1|.|TRBV11-3|.
CASSHSVNAYNEQFF
TGTGCCAGCAGCCATAGCGTAAACGCCTACAATGAGCAGTTCTTC
>TRBJ2-2|.|TRBV5-1|.
CASSLQFTGELFF
TGCGCCAGCAGCTTGCAATTTACCGGGGAGCTGTTTTTT
>TRBJ2-3|once|TRBV7-8|.
CASSLLRGGVTDTQYF
TGTGCCAGCAGCTTACTCCGGGGCGGGGTCACAGATACGCAGTATTTT
>TRBJ2-7|.|TRBV4-2|.
CASSHGDGNYEQYF
TGTGCCAGCAGCCATGGGGACGGGAACTACGAGCAGTACTTC
>TRBJ2-2|.|TRBV27|TRBD2
CASLTPSGQNTGELFF
TGTGCCAGCCTTACCCCTAGCGGCCAGAACACCGGGGAGCTGTTTTTT
>TRBJ2-1|.|TRBV19|TRBD2
CASRGLAGASSYNEQFF
TGTGCCAGTAGAGGACTAGCGGGAGCTAGCTCCTACAATGAGCAGTTCTTC
>TRBJ2-3|.|TRBV19|TRBD2
CASSTISTSGSDTQYF
TGTGCCAGTAGTACTATCTCGACTAGCGGATCAGATACGCAGTATTTT
>TRBJ1-1|.|TRBV25-1|TRBD1
CASLRGHTEAFF
TGTGCCAGCCTCAGGGGGCACACTGAAGCTTTCTTT
>TRBJ1-1|.|TRBV29-1|.
CSVIWKGQSHTEAFF
TGCAGCGTCATATGGAAGGGGCAGAGCCACACTGAAGCTTTCTTT
>TRBJ2-1|.|TRBV6-5|TRBD2
CASSPAGVGEQFF
TGTGCCAGCAGTCCAGCGGGAGTGGGTGAGCAGTTCTTC
>TRBJ2-5|once|TRBV4-2|.
CASSQLRGAEFGLAETQYF
TGTGCCAGCAGCCAACTCCGAGGGGCCGAGTTTGGGTTAGCAGAGACCCAGTACTTC
>TRBJ1-2|once|TRBV25-1|.
CASSESSDWGVAGYTF
TGTGCCAGCAGTGAATCAAGCGACTGGGGAGTGGCTGGCTACACCTTC
>TRBJ2-7|.|TRBV4-3|TRBD2
CASSQDLNGRARQYF
TGCGCCAGCAGCCAAGATCTTAACGGGAGGGCCAGGCAGTACTTC